This T cell receptor beta chain was sequenced during a study of blood T cells in healthy people across ages. This clonotype has just a few counts. In germline, CDR1 is LNHNV, CDR2 YYDKDF (reference sequence). Trimming took 4 bases from V and 7 from J; bases not matched to a gene: 10. The CDR3 runs 16 residues. A second PCR, run for about 7 to 11 cycles, used a sample-barcoded 5' primer plus a J-beta primer mix. TCRdb processed the 5' RACE reads anew with MiXCR; each CDR3 protein has one entry. This table holds roughly 640,000 distinct CDR3 sequences, approximately 30% found once. Aged about 6 to 100, donors were systemically healthy Caucasians from Russia. Researchers isolated at least 6 million PBMCs per sample.

The V and J genes are TRBV15 and TRBJ1-6; 7 bases are shared with TRBD1. The sequencing input was blood. This receptor was identified in a woman of 80 years or more in good health. DNA of the CDR3: TGTGCCACCAGCATAGATCCGCCGGGACAGAATTCACCCCTCCACTTT. Protein sequence: CATSIDPPGQNSPLHF.